The 5 T cell receptor beta chains below all came from one sample that was sequenced in a study of blood T cell repertoires in COVID-19. TCRdb's copy holds only in-frame clones and misses some; the assay was immunoSEQ multiplex PCR. The table records around 280,000 clones, around 90% of them present only once. Material for sequencing was peripheral blood. Receptors originate from a man between 65 and 85 years old with acute or convalescent COVID-19.

This clone was seen only once. This rearrangement joins TRBV19 to TRBJ2-7, with 11 nucleotides matching TRBD1. Germline V gene data show CDR1 as LNHDA and CDR2 as SQIVND (reference sequence). V was clipped by 8 bases and J by 1 base; unmatched bases: 1. This CDR3 is built from 13 residues. The CDR3: CASGTGGSYEQYF. In DNA, the CDR3 is TGTGCCAGTGGGACAGGGGGTTCCTACGAGCAGTACTTC.

CDR3 in amino acids: CASSPTSGRDDTGELFF. In DNA, the CDR3 is TGTGCCAGCAGCCCAACTAGCGGGCGGGATGACACCGGGGAGCTGTTTTTT. The chain couples TRBV14 to TRBJ2-2, with 9 nucleotides matching TRBD2. The germline gives CDR1 SGHDN, CDR2 FVKESK. The CDR3 loop spans 17 amino acids. Trimming took 4 bases from V and 3 from J; bases not matched to a gene: 9. The variable domain in full, completed from reference TRBV14 and TRBJ2-2, reads EAGVTQFPSHSVIEKGQTVTLRCDPISGHDNLYWYRRVMGKEIKFLLHFVKESKQDESGMPNNRFLAERTGGTYSTLKVQPAELEDSGVYFCASSPTSGRDDTGELFFGEGSRLTVL.

The rearrangement joins TRBV5-1 to TRBJ2-7; 9 positions match TRBD2. The germline CDR1 and CDR2 sequences are SGHRS and YFSETQ. Trimming cost V 2 bases and J 2 bases; bases outside gene matches: 5. CDR3 size: 15 residues. The CDR3 loop reads CASSLGSGGTYEQYF. For the CDR3, the DNA is TGCGCCAGCAGCTTAGGTAGCGGGGGAACCTACGAGCAGTACTTC.

The CDR3 nucleotides are TGTGCCTCAGCGTTGGGGGCGCGGCAGCCCCAGCATTTT. The encoded protein is CASALGARQPQHF. The chain is built from TRBV28 and TRBJ1-5; TRBD1 might be the D (6 bases). Germline values: CDR1 MDHEN, CDR2 SYDVKM. With 11 bases removed from V and 7 bases from J, the gap between germline ends came to 18 bases. The length of the CDR3 is 13 residues.

The V and J genes are TRBV6-2 or TRBV6-3 and TRBJ2-7; no definite D call. The CDR3 consists of 14 residues. The germline CDR1 and CDR2 sequences are MNHEY and SVGEGT. Trimming removed 6 bases at V and 3 bases at J, with 15 bases between. The CDR3 is CASSRDSGIYEQYF. CDR3 DNA sequence: TGTGCCAGCAGCCGAGATTCAGGTATCTACGAGCAGTACTTC.